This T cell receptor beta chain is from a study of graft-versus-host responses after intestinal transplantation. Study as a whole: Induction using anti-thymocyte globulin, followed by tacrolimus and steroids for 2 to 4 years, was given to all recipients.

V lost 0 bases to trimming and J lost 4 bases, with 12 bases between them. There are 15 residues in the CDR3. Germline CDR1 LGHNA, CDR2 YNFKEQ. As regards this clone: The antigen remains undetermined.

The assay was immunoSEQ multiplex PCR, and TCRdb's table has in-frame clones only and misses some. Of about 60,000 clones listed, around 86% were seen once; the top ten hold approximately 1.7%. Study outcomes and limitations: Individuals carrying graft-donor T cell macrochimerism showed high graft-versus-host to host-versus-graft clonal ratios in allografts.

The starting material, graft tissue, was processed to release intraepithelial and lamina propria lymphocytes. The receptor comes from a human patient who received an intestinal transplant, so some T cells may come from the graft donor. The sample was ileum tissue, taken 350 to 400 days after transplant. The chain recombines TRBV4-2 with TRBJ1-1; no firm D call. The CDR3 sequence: CASSQEAFLPTEAFF. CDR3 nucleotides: TGTGCCAGCAGCCAAGAAGCCTTCCTGCCCACTGAAGCTTTCTTT.